The clone carrying this T cell receptor beta chain was counted a single time. Its specificity is unknown. This sample is part of a study of OX40 agonist ivuxolimab in advanced cancers. Notes on the study in general: It was not determined which antigens were specifically recognized by the peripheral T cells that had undergone clonal expansion.

Profiling relied on immunoSEQ multiplex PCR, and the TCRdb table lists in-frame clones only, not all of them. This sample has some 70,000 clones; about 85% occur once, and the top ten carry around 2.7%. The V end was cut by 6 bases, the J end by 2 bases, with 14 bases between. Germline CDR1 and CDR2: LNHDA and SQIVND (reference sequence). The CDR3 is 14 amino acids. The receptor was derived from an adult with an advanced solid tumor such as melanoma, head and neck, liver or kidney cancer. This chain links TRBV19 with TRBJ2-7, with D tentatively TRBD2 (5 bases). Material: CD4+ or CD8+ T cells sorted from blood, obtained in a trial of the OX40 agonist ivuxolimab. The CDR3: CASRPDYNAYEQYF. CDR3 nucleotides: TGTGCCAGTAGGCCCGACTACAATGCCTACGAGCAGTACTTC.